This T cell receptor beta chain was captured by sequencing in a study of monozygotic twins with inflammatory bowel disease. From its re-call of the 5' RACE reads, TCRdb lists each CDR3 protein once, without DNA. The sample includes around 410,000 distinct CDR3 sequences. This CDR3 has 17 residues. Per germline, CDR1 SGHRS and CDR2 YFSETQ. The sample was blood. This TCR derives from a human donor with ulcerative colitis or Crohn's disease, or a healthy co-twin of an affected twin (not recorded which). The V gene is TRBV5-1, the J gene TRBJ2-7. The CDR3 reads CASSLSFIDRRLGEQYF.